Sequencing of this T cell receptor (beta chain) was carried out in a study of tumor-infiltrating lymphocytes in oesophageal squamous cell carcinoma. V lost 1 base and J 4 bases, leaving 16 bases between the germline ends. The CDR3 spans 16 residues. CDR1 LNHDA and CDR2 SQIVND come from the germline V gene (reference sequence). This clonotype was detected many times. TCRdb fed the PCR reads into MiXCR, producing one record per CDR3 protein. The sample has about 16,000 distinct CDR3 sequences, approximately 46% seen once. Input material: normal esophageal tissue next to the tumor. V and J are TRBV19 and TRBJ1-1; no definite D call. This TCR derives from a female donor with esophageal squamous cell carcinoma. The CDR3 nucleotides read TGTGCCAGTAGTATAGGGGGAGGTGTCAAGAGCACTGAAGCTTTCTTT. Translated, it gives CASSIGGGVKSTEAFF.